Below, one T cell receptor beta chain is given with its context. The germline CDR1 and CDR2 sequences are GTSNPN and SVGIG (reference sequence). V lost 2 bases, J lost 3 bases, and 6 bases lay in between. This CDR3 region has 12 residues. The data were taken from a study of blood T cell repertoires in COVID-19. Study as a whole: Researchers got acute and convalescent COVID-19 samples from the United States, Italy and Spain. Nucleic acid was either cDNA or gDNA, and it came from T cells, B-cell-depleted T cells, or PBMCs.

Source study methods: Amplification with reference gene primers provided the estimates of nucleated cell counts. Repertoires were generated with immunoSEQ multiplex PCR, while TCRdb's copy carries only in-frame clones and drops some. V and J calls and clone size are those listed in that table; D and trimming were worked out from the DNA. In the table there are about 65,000 clones, about nine tenths of which are singletons. This sequence originates from a man in his sixties with acute or convalescent COVID-19. The sample consisted of peripheral blood. This sequence joins TRBV30 and TRBJ2-3; no firm D call. In DNA, the CDR3 is TGTGCCTGGAGTAAGAGGACAGATACGCAGTATTTT. Residues: CAWSKRTDTQYF.